Sequencing of this T cell receptor beta chain was carried out in a study of blood T cell repertoires in COVID-19 (TCRdb year 2020). General notes on the study: Collaborator samples came from the United States, Italy and Spain and covered acute and convalescent phases of COVID-19. Deeply sampled blood TCRbeta repertoires from subjects exposed to, actively infected with, or recovered from COVID-19 were included in the dataset. Samples came from the ongoing ImmuneRACE study (first 160 participants) plus 1,254 subjects from 6 global collaborators. The repertoires were released in a freely available public database intended as a resource for research on the immune response to SARS-CoV-2. Where available, HLA class I and class II types were obtained from metadata supplied by the sample provider rather than from assay-based typing. A de-identified subject ID, COVID-19 status, age in years and sex were almost always included in the sample metadata. The prospective study material was composed of cDNA or gDNA derived from T cells, B-cell-depleted T cells, or PBMCs.

TCRbeta CDR3 regions were amplified from genomic DNA by means of the immunoSEQ Assay, a bias-controlled multiplex PCR. The authors' analysis ran thus. Within the assay, amplification of reference gene primers was used to estimate how many nucleated cells each sample contained. Sequence reads were collapsed and filtered to measure the absolute abundance of every unique TCRbeta CDR3 rearrangement. For each sample, productive Simpson clonality was calculated as the square root of Simpson's diversity index over productive rearrangements. Drawn from immuneACCESS, this table holds only the in-frame rearrangements with V and J called that TCRdb kept. Clones are partly lost; checked studies trace under half to an unresolved V gene and leave the rest unexplained. Clone size and V and J calls were adopted from that table, with D and trimming inferred from the DNA. This sample is represented by around 280,000 clones; around nine tenths of them were singletons. The leading ten clones occupy approximately 12% of the sample.

One collaborating source in Seattle enrolled patients during active infection and followed them longitudinally through the course of disease. Whole blood was collected in K2EDTA tubes by collaborating institutions according to the institutions' own protocols. For TCRbeta analysis, collaborators shipped samples as frozen whole blood, isolated PBMCs, or DNA extracted from either of those sample types. Summary of the overall study and its limitations: The quantity of clinical and demographic metadata differed by source and by participant and was supplied without curation.

In the case of this clone: What antigen it recognizes has not been identified. Per-base qualities were not stored, and no clone one base away is much larger.

From V the trimming removes 10 bases and from J it removes 8 bases, while the gene matches leave 11 bases of the junction unaccounted for. Taken from the germline V gene, the CDR1 and CDR2 loops are MRHNA and SNTAGT. Measured from the cysteine to the phenylalanine, the CDR3 is 13 residues long. Only CDR3 DNA is held: 39 bases, read in frame from base 1. The sequence was collected from a woman younger than 45 with COVID-19, enrolled during active disease. The chain is assembled from TRBV6-4 and TRBJ2-1; TRBD2 fits 7 bases in the junction. The sequenced sample consisted of peripheral blood. The CDR3 protein sequence reads: CATARGGYDEQFF. The sequenced DNA: TGTGCCACCGCCCGGGGAGGGTATGATGAGCAGTTCTTC.